This TCR beta chain derives from a study of T cells in Graves' hyperthyroidism and ophthalmopathy. Amplification of TCR beta CDR3 regions used RNA as the template. Carried out on the TCR CDR3, a first-round RT-PCR used the HTBI primer set. TCRdb re-derived calls from the multiplex PCR reads in MiXCR, one entry per CDR3 protein. The table includes approximately 870,000 distinct CDR3 sequences, over 35% detected once. V was cut by 3 bases and J by 5 bases, with 7 bases left in between. The CDR3 consists of 12 residues. In germline, CDR1 is MGHRA, CDR2 YSYEKL. Specimen: blood. The genes are TRBV4-1 and TRBJ1-1; no definite D call. This sequence was found in a man between 18 and 35 years old with Graves' hyperthyroidism. CDR3 sequence reads: CASSHAATEAFF. The CDR3 DNA reads as TGCGCCAGCAGCCACGCGGCTACTGAAGCTTTCTTT.